The 22 T cell receptor beta chains below all came from one sample that was sequenced in a study of blood T cell repertoires in COVID-19. Profiling relied on immunoSEQ multiplex PCR, and the TCRdb table lists in-frame clones only, not all of them. Of roughly 68,000 clones listed, roughly 81% are singletons. Sequenced input: peripheral blood. These receptor sequences come from a human donor in a cohort sampled during active COVID-19.

CDR3 bases: TGTGCCAGCAGTTACTCTTACACAGGGAACTACGAGCAGTACTTC. Its translation: CASSYSYTGNYEQYF. The chain carries TRBV6-2 or TRBV6-3 and TRBJ2-7; weak D call: TRBD1 (6 bases). The germline gives CDR1 MNHEY, CDR2 SVGEGT. This CDR3 contains 15 residues. Trimming shortened V by 0 bases and J by 3 bases, and 12 bases separated the two germline ends.

The V call is TRBV5-1, the J call TRBJ1-1, with 7 bases fitting TRBD1. Germline loops: CDR1 SGHRS, CDR2 YFSETQ. With 0 bases clipped from V and 1 base from J, the junction kept 0 bases outside the gene matches. The CDR3 has 14 amino acids. CDR3 bases: TGCGCCAGCAGCTTGGGGACAGGGAACACTGAAGCTTTCTTT. Amino acid sequence: CASSLGTGNTEAFF.

The J gene is TRBJ2-7, the V gene TRBV27; no clear D gene. The CDR3 length is 11 residues. Germline V CDR1 and CDR2: MNHEY, SMNVEV (reference sequence). V was pared by 4 bases and J by 4 bases, with 5 bases between. For the CDR3, the DNA is TGTGCCAGCAGTTCGTCTTACGAGCAGTACTTC. It codes for CASSSSYEQYF.

This chain uses TRBV9 with TRBJ2-3; D remains ambiguous. Trimming took off 4 bases at V and 6 bases at J, with 18 bases between the two ends. The CDR3 loop spans 15 amino acids. Germline V gene lookup returns CDR1 SGDLS and CDR2 YYNGEE. In nucleotides, the CDR3 is TGTGCCAGCAGCTTAGGTGACTCGCCCTGGGATACGCAGTATTTT. Translating gives CASSLGDSPWDTQYF.

This sequence joins TRBV19 and TRBJ1-1; D is unresolved. V was trimmed by 3 bases and J by 8 bases, leaving 7 bases between them. The length of the CDR3 is 11 residues. CDR1 is LNHDA and CDR2 is SQIVND in the germline V gene (reference sequence). This CDR3 reads CASSMRAEAFF. CDR3 coding DNA: TGTGCCAGTAGTATGCGAGCAGAAGCTTTCTTT.

The gene calls are TRBV11-2 and TRBJ1-1; 7 bases fit TRBD1. The CDR3 is made up of 15 amino acids. V lost 5 bases and J lost 5; bases outside the gene matches: 11. Germline CDR1 SGHAT, CDR2 FQNNGV. CDR3 in amino acids: CASSRGGQVKTEAFF. The CDR3 nucleotides are TGTGCCAGCAGCCGGGGCGGACAGGTTAAGACTGAAGCTTTCTTT.

The genes are TRBV5-6 and TRBJ2-3, with 9 bases lining up with TRBD2. The CDR3 totals 18 residues. The junction had 8 bases not matched to a gene; V was cut back by 0 bases and J by 0 bases. Germline lookup yields CDR1 SGHDT and CDR2 YYEEEE. CDR3 bases: TGTGCCAGCAGCTTGGTGGGGCCTCTAGCGGGAAGCACAGATACGCAGTATTTT. Amino acids: CASSLVGPLAGSTDTQYF. Drawing the rest from reference TRBV5-6 and TRBJ2-3, the complete variable domain is DAGVTQSPTHLIKTRGQQVTLRCSPKSGHDTVSWYQQALGQGPQFIFQYYEEEERQRGNFPDRFSGHQFPNYSSELNVNALLLGDSALYLCASSLVGPLAGSTDTQYFGPGTRLTVL.

This clone appeared many times. The rearrangement links TRBV4-1 to TRBJ2-7; TRBD2 matches at 9 bases. CDR1 and CDR2 from the germline V gene are MGHRA and YSYEKL. The CDR3 runs to 14 residues. The junction had 6 bases not matched to a gene; V was cut back by 3 bases and J by 6 bases. The CDR3 DNA reads as TGCGCCAGCAGCCATGGGACTAGCCTCGCCGAGCAGTACTTC. Translation gives CASSHGTSLAEQYF.

This clone showed up just once. The J gene is TRBJ2-1, the V gene TRBV7-2; 7 nucleotides align to TRBD1. CDR3 length: 15 residues. Germline V gene sequence: CDR1 SGHTA, CDR2 FQGNSA. The ends lost 1 base at V and 2 bases at J; junction bases unmatched: 2. The DNA for the CDR3 is TGTGCCAGCAGCTTAGTAGGGGGCACCTACAATGAGCAGTTCTTC. Translation gives CASSLVGGTYNEQFF.

This chain connects TRBV3-1 (or the pseudogene TRBV3-2) to TRBJ2-1, with 7 bases aligning to TRBD2. Germline CDR1 is LGHDT and CDR2 is YNNKEL (reference sequence). V was clipped by 0 bases and J by 0 bases; unmatched bases: 5. The CDR3 totals 17 residues. CDR3: CASSQEAGVSSYNEQFF. Here the CDR3 DNA reads TGTGCCAGCAGCCAAGAGGCGGGGGTCAGCTCCTACAATGAGCAGTTCTTC.

This chain joins TRBV7-8 and TRBJ1-2; possibly TRBD1 for D (5 bases). The ends were cut back, 0 bases at V and 4 bases at J, with 18 bases in the middle. The germline gives CDR1 SGHVS, CDR2 FQNEAQ. CDR3 length: 17 residues. Here the CDR3 reads CASSLANPNQGVYGYTF. The CDR3, as DNA: TGTGCCAGCAGCTTAGCCAACCCAAATCAGGGTGTCTATGGCTACACCTTC.

The rearrangement joins TRBV19 to TRBJ2-5; D may be TRBD2 (5 bases). Trimming took off 3 bases at V and 5 bases at J, with 10 bases between the two ends. The V gene's germline CDR1 is LNHDA and CDR2 SQIVND (reference sequence). The CDR3 consists of 13 residues. The DNA of the CDR3 is TGTGCCAGTAGTATTACTAGAGGGGAGACCCAGTACTTC. Translated: CASSITRGETQYF.

The CDR3 protein is CASSPGQGTGSYEQYF. The DNA for the CDR3 is TGTGCCAGCAGCCCCGGACAGGGTACAGGATCCTACGAGCAGTACTTC. The V gene is TRBV9, the J gene TRBJ2-7; 8 bases match TRBD1. Per germline, CDR1 SGDLS and CDR2 YYNGEE. This CDR3 has 16 residues. V lost 4 bases and J lost 1; bases outside the gene matches: 10. Full variable domain (rest looked up from reference TRBV9 and TRBJ2-7): DSGVTQTPKHLITATGQRVTLRCSPRSGDLSVYWYQQSLDQGLQFLIQYYNGEERAKGNILERFSAQQFPDLHSELNLSSLELGDSALYFCASSPGQGTGSYEQYFGPGTRLTVT.

The CDR3 DNA sequence: TGTGCCAGCAGCGTAATAGCGGGAACAGATACGCAGTATTTT. Translated, it gives CASSVIAGTDTQYF. V usage is TRBV5-6 and J usage is TRBJ2-3; 8 nucleotides match TRBD2. Germline V gene sequence: CDR1 SGHDT, CDR2 YYEEEE. This CDR3 region has 14 residues. Trimming removed 4 bases from V and 3 bases from J; junction bases left unmatched: 4.

The chain joins TRBV21-1 to TRBJ2-7; the D call of TRBD2 is as the table states it, not checked on the DNA. TRBV21-1 is shown as a pseudogene. This CDR3 is 10 amino acids long. DNA for the CDR3: TGTCCCAGGAGCTCCTACGAGCAGTACTTC. It codes for CPRSSYEQYF.

CDR3 bases: TGTGCCAGCAGCTTAGGGGCAACACGTAACACTGAAGCTTTCTTT. This gives the protein CASSLGATRNTEAFF. V gene TRBV13 combines with J gene TRBJ1-1; D not resolved. This CDR3 is built from 15 residues. Per the germline V gene, CDR1 is PRHDT and CDR2 is FYEKMQ (reference sequence). Trimming pared 0 bases from V and 2 bases from J, leaving 10 bases between.

The gene calls are TRBV7-9 and TRBJ2-1; tentative D call: TRBD2 (5 bases). V shed 0 bases and J shed 9 bases, with 18 bases lying between them. Germline loops: CDR1 SEHNR, CDR2 FQNEAQ (reference sequence). CDR3 size: 16 residues. The CDR3 reads CASSLALSGGAGEQFF. Here the CDR3 DNA reads TGTGCCAGCAGCTTAGCGCTAAGCGGAGGAGCCGGTGAGCAGTTCTTC.

The chain employs TRBV2 and TRBJ2-1; 13 bases agree with TRBD2. This CDR3 spans 17 amino acids. In germline, CDR1 is SNHLY, CDR2 FYNNEI. J gave up 7 bases and V 8 bases, and 14 bases lay outside the gene matches. The CDR3 bases are TGTGCCAGCGTAGCCTTGCTGGGGACTAGCGGGAAGAATGAGCAGTTCTTC. It encodes CASVALLGTSGKNEQFF.

The chain combines TRBV2 with TRBJ1-5, with D perhaps matching TRBD1 (6 bases). Between the trimmed V and J ends, which lost 3 bases and 4 bases, there was a span of 13 bases. The CDR3 is 15 amino acids. The V gene's germline CDR1 is SNHLY and CDR2 FYNNEI. The CDR3 bases are TGTGCCAGCAGTGATGAGGGGAGGGGGAATCAGCCCCAGCATTTT. Its protein is CASSDEGRGNQPQHF.

The J gene is TRBJ1-1, the V gene TRBV6-5; D not certain. The germline V and J ends were trimmed by 8 bases and 4 bases, with 17 bases remaining between them. CDR3 length equals 14 residues. Germline CDR1 reads MNHEY; CDR2 reads SVGAGI. CDR3 loop: CASCRETGITEAFF. As DNA, the CDR3 is TGTGCCAGCTGCCGGGAGACTGGCATCACTGAAGCTTTCTTT.

The chain uses TRBV19 and TRBJ2-4; possible D gene TRBD2, 6 bases. CDR1 is LNHDA, CDR2 SQIVND, per germline (reference sequence). This CDR3 contains 16 residues. The V gene lost 7 bases and the J gene lost 0 bases, with 16 bases spanning the gap. DNA for the CDR3: TGTGCCAGTATAACCTTTCCGGGACTAGCCAAAAACATTCAGTACTTC. Translating it yields CASITFPGLAKNIQYF.

This clone was detected only a few times. This chain connects TRBV18 to TRBJ1-1; D is uncertain. The CDR3 contains 15 residues. V was cut by 6 bases and J by 2 bases, with 16 bases left in between. Germline CDR1 and CDR2: KGHSH and LQKENI. CDR3: CASSIRRSENTEAFF. The CDR3 DNA reads TGTGCCAGCTCCATTCGCCGGTCTGAAAACACTGAAGCTTTCTTT. Together with reference TRBV18 and TRBJ1-1, the CDR3 gives the full variable domain: NAGVMQNPRHLVRRRGQEARLRCSPMKGHSHVYWYRQLPEEGLKFMVYLQKENIIDESGMPKERFSAEFPKEGPSILRIQQVVRGDSAAYFCASSIRRSENTEAFFGQGTRLTVV.